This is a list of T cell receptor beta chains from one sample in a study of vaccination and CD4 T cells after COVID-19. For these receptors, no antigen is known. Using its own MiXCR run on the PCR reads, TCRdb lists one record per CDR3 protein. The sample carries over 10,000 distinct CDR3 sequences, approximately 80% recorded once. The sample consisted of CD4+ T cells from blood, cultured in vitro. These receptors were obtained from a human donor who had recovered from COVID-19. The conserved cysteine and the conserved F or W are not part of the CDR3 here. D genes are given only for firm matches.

cdr3_aa: ASMRQAGYGYT
d_call: NA
v_call: TRBV27
j_call: TRBJ1-2

cdr3_aa: ATNDPRTGATGELF
d_call: TRBD1
v_call: TRBV24-1
j_call: TRBJ2-2

cdr3_aa: ASSQAGGTGGKAF
d_call: TRBD1
v_call: TRBV7-2
j_call: TRBJ1-1

cdr3_aa: ASSSLPGGPSTDTQY
d_call: NA
v_call: TRBV11-3
j_call: TRBJ2-3

cdr3_aa: ATAMTDRAYEQY
d_call: TRBD1
v_call: TRBV24-1
j_call: TRBJ2-7

cdr3_aa: ASSITGQGSRAF
d_call: TRBD1
v_call: TRBV19
j_call: TRBJ1-1

cdr3_aa: SASSQASPLH
d_call: NA
v_call: TRBV20-1
j_call: TRBJ1-6

cdr3_aa: ATSRDQGFEQY
d_call: NA
v_call: TRBV15
j_call: TRBJ2-7

cdr3_aa: ASRAWRLNTGELF
d_call: NA
v_call: TRBV6-2/TRBV6-3
j_call: TRBJ2-2

cdr3_aa: ASSLARAGKNIQY
d_call: NA
v_call: TRBV7-9
j_call: TRBJ2-4

cdr3_aa: SARDLSRGVAPEAF
d_call: NA
v_call: TRBV20-1
j_call: TRBJ1-1

cdr3_aa: SVEDRVGTEAF
d_call: TRBD1
v_call: TRBV29-1
j_call: TRBJ1-1

cdr3_aa: ASKLNGYT
d_call: NA
v_call: TRBV19
j_call: TRBJ1-2

cdr3_aa: ASSFLGRAETQY
d_call: NA
v_call: TRBV27
j_call: TRBJ2-5

cdr3_aa: ASSLGLMNEQF
d_call: NA
v_call: TRBV11-3
j_call: TRBJ2-1

cdr3_aa: ASSYGPDTQY
d_call: NA
v_call: TRBV6-5
j_call: TRBJ2-3

cdr3_aa: ASRKWDVSSYNSPLH
d_call: NA
v_call: TRBV10-1
j_call: TRBJ1-6

cdr3_aa: SAGRGQGGERQF
d_call: NA
v_call: TRBV20-1
j_call: TRBJ2-1

cdr3_aa: ASSFLASGPSYEQY
d_call: TRBD2
v_call: TRBV7-2
j_call: TRBJ2-7

cdr3_aa: ASSPRAGLIQPQH
d_call: NA
v_call: TRBV19
j_call: TRBJ1-5

cdr3_aa: APTREGPFQGYT
d_call: NA
v_call: TRBV19
j_call: TRBJ1-2

cdr3_aa: ASSYGDRSTGELF
d_call: NA
v_call: TRBV6-5
j_call: TRBJ2-2

cdr3_aa: SASGGSSYEQY
d_call: TRBD2
v_call: TRBV20-1
j_call: TRBJ2-7

cdr3_aa: ASRGQGAPYGYT
d_call: TRBD1
v_call: TRBV6-2/TRBV6-3
j_call: TRBJ1-2

cdr3_aa: ASIPSAGPKTQY
d_call: NA
v_call: TRBV5-1
j_call: TRBJ2-5

cdr3_aa: ASTDIAGGGYEQY
d_call: TRBD2
v_call: TRBV19
j_call: TRBJ2-7

cdr3_aa: ASSYGTSGISTGELF
d_call: TRBD2
v_call: TRBV6-5
j_call: TRBJ2-2

cdr3_aa: ASTLDLLNTEAF
d_call: NA
v_call: TRBV2
j_call: TRBJ1-1